Each of the 29 T cell receptor beta chains below was sequenced from the same sample in a study of blood T cell repertoires in COVID-19. Data came from immunoSEQ multiplex PCR; TCRdb stores just in-frame clones and leaves some out. The table shows about 100,000 clones, with around 84% occurring only once. The sample was peripheral blood. All receptors come from a woman aged 60 to 75 in a cohort sampled during active or convalescent COVID-19.

The chain joins TRBV6-5 to TRBJ1-5, with D possibly being TRBD1 (6 bases). The germline CDR1 and CDR2 sequences are MNHEY and SVGAGI. The CDR3 consists of 14 residues. Trimming removed 9 bases at V and 4 bases at J, with 16 bases between. The CDR3 DNA is TGTGCCAGTTCGACAGGAGAGGGTAATCAGCCCCAGCATTTT. It encodes CASSTGEGNQPQHF.

J is TRBJ2-1 and V is TRBV6-6, with 9 bases that match TRBD2. The V gene's germline CDR1 is MNHNY and CDR2 SVGAGI (reference sequence). The V gene end was trimmed by 2 bases and the J gene end by 0 bases; junction bases not matched to a gene: 2. This CDR3 spans 16 amino acids. The CDR3 nucleotides read TGTGCCAGCAGTTACGTTAGCGGGGGCTCCTACAATGAGCAGTTCTTC. Encoded protein: CASSYVSGGSYNEQFF.

V is TRBV27 and J is TRBJ1-2; D is perhaps TRBD1 (5 bases). The length of the CDR3 is 16 residues. V lost 7 bases and J lost 4, with 22 bases in between. The germline V gene has CDR1 MNHEY and CDR2 SMNVEV (reference sequence). CDR3 in amino acids: CASTPNGALGAYGYTF. The CDR3 DNA reads as TGTGCCAGCACCCCGAATGGGGCGTTAGGGGCCTATGGCTACACCTTC.

This chain uses TRBV12-5 with TRBJ2-7; 9 bases are a match to TRBD1. V gave up 2 bases and J gave up 8 bases; unmatched junction bases: 4. Looked up from germline, CDR1 is LGHNT and CDR2 is FRNRAP. The CDR3 contains 13 residues. The CDR3 region is CASGLLTGGKQYF. The CDR3 DNA is TGTGCTAGTGGTTTGCTGACAGGGGGAAAGCAGTACTTC. Looking up the rest from reference TRBV12-5 and TRBJ2-7 gives the full variable domain: DARVTQTPRHKVTEMGQEVTMRCQPILGHNTVFWYRQTMMQGLELLAYFRNRAPLDDSGMPKDRFSAEMPDATLATLKIQPSEPRDSAVYFCASGLLTGGKQYFGPGTRLTVT.

The CDR3 loop reads CASSRTSNRYEQYF. The DNA of the CDR3 is TGTGCCAGCAGTCGGACTAGCAATAGGTACGAGCAGTACTTC. The chain uses TRBV28 and TRBJ2-7, with 8 bases identical to TRBD2. Germline CDR1 MDHEN, CDR2 SYDVKM. The CDR3 length is 14 residues. J was trimmed by 4 bases and V by 5 bases; bases with no gene match: 7.

The CDR3 reads CASSDTGGGRPYEQYF. CDR3 nucleotides: TGTGCCAGCAGTGATACCGGAGGGGGCCGACCCTACGAGCAGTACTTC. This chain connects TRBV25-1 to TRBJ2-7; perhaps TRBD1 as D (7 bases). CDR1 and CDR2 (germline): MGHDK, SYGVNS. Trimming shortened V by 3 bases and J by 2 bases, and 17 bases separated the two germline ends. This CDR3 has 16 residues.

This sequence joins TRBV7-2 and TRBJ1-3; 7 nucleotides align to TRBD1. The CDR3 is made up of 16 amino acids. The germline V gene has CDR1 SGHTA and CDR2 FQGNSA. V shed 6 bases, J shed 2 bases, and the junction held 10 bases outside the gene matches. The CDR3 DNA reads as TGTGCCAGCAGTCGTTCAACAGGGGTGCCTGGAAACACCATATATTTT. Translating gives CASSRSTGVPGNTIYF. The entire variable domain, with the rest obtained from reference TRBV7-2 and TRBJ1-3, is as follows: GAGVSQSPSNKVTEKGKDVELRCDPISGHTALYWYRQSLGQGLEFLIYFQGNSAPDKSGLPSDRFSAERTGGSVSTLTIQRTQQEDSAVYLCASSRSTGVPGNTIYFGEGSWLTVV.

The V call is TRBV5-1, the J call TRBJ1-4; D perhaps matches TRBD1 (5 bases). Trimming shortened V by 3 bases and J by 4 bases, and 13 bases separated the two germline ends. Germline values: CDR1 SGHRS, CDR2 YFSETQ. The CDR3 sequence is 15 residues long. CDR3 DNA: TGCGCCAGCAGCTCTTGGGGGGTCGATAATGAAAAACTGTTTTTT. Translated: CASSSWGVDNEKLFF.

This clone is a singleton in its sample. The J gene is TRBJ1-1, the V gene TRBV11-2; tentatively, D is TRBD1 (6 bases). Germline CDR1 reads SGHAT; CDR2 reads FQNNGV. The CDR3 runs to 14 residues. The V and J ends lost 7 bases and 3 bases respectively, with 15 bases between them. Here the CDR3 DNA reads TGTGCCAGCACGGACAGAGATCAGCACACTGAAGCTTTCTTT. This encodes CASTDRDQHTEAFF.

CDR3 loop: CASSARQGTEAFF. The CDR3 nucleotides read TGTGCCAGCAGCGCCCGACAGGGAACTGAAGCTTTCTTT. The gene calls are TRBV3-1 (or the pseudogene TRBV3-2) and TRBJ1-1; 7 bases agree with TRBD1. The CDR3 contains 13 residues. V shed 5 bases, J shed 5 bases, and the junction held 5 bases outside the gene matches. Germline CDR1 LGHDT, CDR2 YNNKEL (reference sequence).

The chain uses TRBV2 and TRBJ2-2; D gene ambiguous. This CDR3 region has 14 residues. Germline V gene sequence: CDR1 SNHLY, CDR2 FYNNEI. V lost 2 bases to trimming and J lost 0 bases, with 4 bases between them. CDR3 DNA sequence: TGTGCCAGCAGTGAACAGGCGAACACCGGGGAGCTGTTTTTT. This encodes CASSEQANTGELFF.

The chain employs TRBV7-8 and TRBJ1-5; D gene uncertain. The CDR3 covers 16 residues. CDR1 is SGHVS, CDR2 FQNEAQ, per germline. Trimming shortened V by 7 bases and J by 4 bases, and 20 bases separated the two germline ends. The CDR3 here is CASTTGGDLRNQPQHF. CDR3 DNA sequence: TGTGCCAGCACCACGGGCGGGGATCTAAGAAATCAGCCCCAGCATTTT.

The chain recombines TRBV28 with TRBJ1-2; D gene unclear. From germline, CDR1 is MDHEN and CDR2 SYDVKM. V lost 7 bases and J lost 7, with 13 bases in between. This CDR3 region has 12 residues. CDR3 in amino acids: CASTTTHAGYTF. CDR3 nucleotide sequence: TGTGCCAGCACGACGACACACGCTGGCTACACCTTC.

The count of this clone is one. The rearrangement uses TRBV11-3 and TRBJ2-1; TRBD1 matches 9 bases. The V and J ends lost 5 bases and 4 bases, in that order; junction bases with no gene match: 9. The germline V gene has CDR1 SGHNT and CDR2 YENEEA. The CDR3 runs to 16 residues. CDR3 DNA: TGTGCCAGCAGCAAAGGGCCTGGACAGGGGTACAATGAGCAGTTCTTC. It translates to CASSKGPGQGYNEQFF.

The chain couples TRBV19 to TRBJ1-4, with D unclear. This CDR3 spans 14 amino acids. The germline gives CDR1 LNHDA, CDR2 SQIVND (reference sequence). V was trimmed by 6 bases and J by 0 bases, leaving 8 bases between them. DNA for the CDR3: TGTGCCAGTAGCGTGAGTGCAACTAATGAAAAACTGTTTTTT. Protein product: CASSVSATNEKLFF. The full variable domain, its missing parts supplied by reference TRBV19 and TRBJ1-4, is DGGITQSPKYLFRKEGQNVTLSCEQNLNHDAMYWYRQDPGQGLRLIYYSQIVNDFQKGDIAEGYSVSREKKESFPLTVTSAQKNPTAFYLCASSVSATNEKLFFGSGTQLSVL.

CDR3 in amino acids: CASSIYFPNTGELFF. The CDR3 DNA follows: TGTGCCAGTAGTATTTATTTCCCGAACACCGGGGAGCTGTTTTTT. The V call is TRBV19, the J call TRBJ2-2; D gene uncertain. Germline loops: CDR1 LNHDA, CDR2 SQIVND (reference sequence). The CDR3 has 15 amino acids. Trimming shortened V by 3 bases and J by 0 bases, and 8 bases separated the two germline ends.

The J gene is TRBJ1-3, the V gene TRBV6-2 or TRBV6-3, with a weak D call TRBD1 (5 bases). V dropped 6 bases and J dropped 0 bases, with 15 bases sitting between them. The CDR3 spans 16 residues. Germline lookup yields CDR1 MNHEY and CDR2 SVGEGT. The CDR3 spells CASSQAGPRSGNTIYF. In nucleotides, the CDR3 is TGTGCCAGCAGCCAAGCGGGGCCCCGCTCTGGAAACACCATATATTTT.

This clone was observed once. The gene calls are TRBV6-5 and TRBJ2-7, with TRBD1 identical over 8 bases. Germline trimming cut 6 bases from V and 4 bases from J; bases unmatched to any gene: 8. Germline V lookup: CDR1 MNHEY, CDR2 SVGAGI. CDR3 size: 14 residues. The DNA for the CDR3 is TGTGCCAGCAGCTTGGGGACAGGTTCATACGAGCAGTACTTC. Amino acid sequence: CASSLGTGSYEQYF.

This sequence joins TRBV29-1 and TRBJ1-1, with 7 bases that match TRBD1. The CDR3 contains 18 residues. Germline V gene sequence: CDR1 SQVTM, CDR2 ANQGSEA. The J segment lost 4 bases and the V segment lost 2 bases, leaving 19 bases of the junction unmatched. The CDR3 DNA follows: TGCAGCGTTGAACCAGCGCGACAGGGCCCCCCGTTCGGCACTGAAGCTTTCTTT. Encoded protein: CSVEPARQGPPFGTEAFF.

DNA of the CDR3: TGTGCCAGCAGCTCGGACAGGGTCGATAATTCACCCCTCCACTTT. This sequence encodes CASSSDRVDNSPLHF. This chain links TRBV5-4 with TRBJ1-6; 8 bases map to TRBD1. This CDR3 is built from 15 residues. Trimming cost V 3 bases and J 5 bases; bases outside gene matches: 4. Germline CDR1 reads SGHNT; CDR2 reads YYREEE (reference sequence).

The chain carries TRBV18 and TRBJ1-1, with 10 bases aligning to TRBD1. With 2 bases clipped from V and 3 bases from J, the junction kept 6 bases outside the gene matches. The CDR3 spans 16 residues. Germline values: CDR1 KGHSH, CDR2 LQKENI. The CDR3 reads CASSPSDRGLHTEAFF. The CDR3 DNA reads TGTGCCAGCTCACCAAGTGACAGGGGGCTGCACACTGAAGCTTTCTTT.

The CDR3, as DNA: TGTGCCAGCAGTGAACAGGGGGACACAGATACGCAGTATTTT. Protein sequence: CASSEQGDTDTQYF. The rearrangement links TRBV2 to TRBJ2-3, with TRBD1 matching 7 bases. Germline V gene sequence: CDR1 SNHLY, CDR2 FYNNEI. The CDR3 has 14 amino acids. The trim removed 2 bases at V and 2 bases at J, leaving 1 base unmatched. Full variable domain (outside the CDR3, taken from reference TRBV2 and TRBJ2-3): EPEVTQTPSHQVTQMGQEVILRCVPISNHLYFYWYRQILGQKVEFLVSFYNNEISEKSEIFDDQFSVERPDGSNFTLKIRSTKLEDSAMYFCASSEQGDTDTQYFGPGTRLTVL.

The chain recombines TRBV7-3 with TRBJ2-3, with 8 bases identical to TRBD2. The J segment lost 5 bases and the V segment lost 5 bases, leaving 12 bases of the junction unmatched. The germline CDR1 and CDR2 sequences are SGHTA and FQGTGA. This CDR3 comprises 16 residues. The CDR3 is CASSLVAGPPGDTQYF. Written as DNA, the CDR3 is TGTGCCAGCAGCCTCGTAGCGGGACCTCCGGGAGATACGCAGTATTTT.

The chain is built from TRBV6-5 and TRBJ1-6; D not certain. The CDR3 runs to 12 residues. In germline, CDR1 is MNHEY, CDR2 SVGAGI. Trimming left V 9 bases short and J 5 bases short, with 8 bases between. This CDR3 is CASGRHNSPLHF. In nucleotides, the CDR3 is TGTGCCAGTGGGCGCCATAATTCACCCCTCCACTTT.

J is TRBJ2-7 and V is TRBV7-8, with D tentatively TRBD1 (6 bases). The CDR3 length is 14 residues. Trimming removed 4 bases from V and 2 bases from J, with 12 bases in between. Germline V CDR1 and CDR2: SGHVS, FQNEAQ. The CDR3 reads CASSSDSPPYEQYF. DNA for the CDR3: TGTGCCAGCAGCTCGGACAGCCCTCCCTACGAGCAGTACTTC.

The chain links TRBV19 to TRBJ1-5; 7 bases map to TRBD1. J gave up 6 bases and V 9 bases, and 14 bases lay outside the gene matches. This CDR3 is built from 15 residues. CDR1 and CDR2 from the germline V gene are LNHDA and SQIVND (reference sequence). This CDR3 reads CASKGQALSVQPQHF. The CDR3 DNA reads as TGTGCCAGCAAAGGACAGGCCTTGAGTGTTCAGCCCCAGCATTTT.

J is TRBJ1-2 and V is TRBV28; possibly TRBD1 for D (6 bases). The germline V and J ends were trimmed by 8 bases and 8 bases, with 15 bases remaining between them. CDR1 MDHEN and CDR2 SYDVKM come from the germline V gene. The length of the CDR3 is 12 residues. The CDR3 DNA reads TGTGCCAGCGAGTACAGGGCCGCGGGCTACACCTTC. Translating gives CASEYRAAGYTF.

In this sample, this clone turned up many times. V usage is TRBV7-2 and J usage is TRBJ2-7, with D perhaps matching TRBD1 (5 bases). V was shortened by 8 bases and J by 0 bases, with 11 bases between the two germline ends. Germline lookup yields CDR1 SGHTA and CDR2 FQGNSA. The CDR3 extends over 13 amino acids. The CDR3 here is CASAQRGSYEQYF. The DNA for the CDR3 is TGTGCCAGCGCCCAAAGGGGCTCCTACGAGCAGTACTTC.

This rearrangement joins TRBV10-1 to TRBJ1-4; 7 nucleotides agree with TRBD1. CDR1 WNHNN and CDR2 SYGVQD come from the germline V gene (reference sequence). The V and J ends lost 6 bases and 4 bases, in that order; junction bases with no gene match: 5. This CDR3 has 14 amino acids. The CDR3 protein is CASRRSGGNEKLFF. As DNA, the CDR3 is TGCGCCAGCAGACGTTCAGGGGGTAATGAAAAACTGTTTTTT.